The present entry profiles one T cell receptor beta chain with its context. These data originate in a study of blood T cell repertoires in COVID-19. CDR1 and CDR2 from the germline V gene are MDHEN and SYDVKM. The CDR3 is 13 residues long. V was clipped by 6 bases and J by 2 bases; unmatched bases: 2. Original processing notes: Amplification with reference gene primers provided the estimates of nucleated cell counts. Method: immunoSEQ multiplex PCR; TCRdb's copy keeps in-frame clones and lacks some. The DNA was the basis for D and trimming; V, J and clone size are from that table. This table has about 50,000 clones, roughly 86% appearing once.

The TCR originated in a woman aged 55-75 years with acute or convalescent COVID-19. The material sequenced was peripheral blood. The V call is TRBV28, the J call TRBJ1-2; 8 bases agree with TRBD1. The chain's CDR3 is CASRDRANYGYTF. The CDR3 nucleotides are TGTGCCAGCAGGGACAGGGCCAACTATGGCTACACCTTC.